This record concerns one T cell receptor beta chain sequence. The same CDR3 arises from other DNA sequences in this sample as well. Generated by immunoSEQ multiplex PCR, the TCRdb table keeps only in-frame clones and is missing some. This table has approximately 240,000 clones, around 82% appearing once. The sample is drawn from a study of blood T cell repertoires in COVID-19. Germline V gene lookup returns CDR1 LNHNV and CDR2 YYDKDF (reference sequence). V dropped 0 bases and J dropped 0 bases, with 9 bases sitting between them. CDR3 size: 16 residues. The sample consisted of peripheral blood. The chain carries TRBV15 and TRBJ1-3; the D is unclear. This receptor was obtained from a woman aged 80 or over with active or convalescent COVID-19. In DNA, the CDR3 is TGTGCCACCAGCAGAGATCGAGGCATCTCTGGAAACACCATATATTTT. This codes for CATSRDRGISGNTIYF.